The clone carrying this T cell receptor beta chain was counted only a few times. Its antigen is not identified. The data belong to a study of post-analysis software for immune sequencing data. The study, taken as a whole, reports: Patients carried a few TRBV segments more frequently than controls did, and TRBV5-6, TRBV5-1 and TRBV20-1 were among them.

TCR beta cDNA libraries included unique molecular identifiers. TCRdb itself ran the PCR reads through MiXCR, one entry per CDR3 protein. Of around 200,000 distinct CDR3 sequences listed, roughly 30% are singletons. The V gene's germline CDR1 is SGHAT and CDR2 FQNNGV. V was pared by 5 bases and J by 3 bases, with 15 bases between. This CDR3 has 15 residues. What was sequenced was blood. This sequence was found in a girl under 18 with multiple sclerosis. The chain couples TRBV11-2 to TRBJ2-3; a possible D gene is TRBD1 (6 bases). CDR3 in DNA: TGTGCCAGCAGCCCAACAGGGTTTGGTACAGATACGCAGTATTTT. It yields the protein CASSPTGFGTDTQYF.